A selection of T cell receptor beta chains follows, all from one sample in a study of shared T cell receptors in the human thymus. Sequenced by immunoSEQ multiplex PCR; TCRdb stores in-frame clones only, minus some. The data contain under 850,000 clones, roughly 88% of them singletons. These data were likewise used in another study, on human thymus T cells.

The sample was thymocytes. These receptors were taken from a boy younger than two with a congenital heart defect. Each CDR3 is given with its conserved first and last residue. A D gene is named only where the DNA matches it firmly. Only part of the rows carry a size: once, few, many, or a class if the clone is expanded.

D gene	V gene	clone size	J gene	CDR3 DNA	CDR3 protein
-	TRBV10-1	once	TRBJ1-5	TGCGCCAGCAGTGCCGCTGCAGGCCTAAATCAGCCCCAGCATTTT	CASSAAAGLNQPQHF
TRBD2	TRBV10-1	-	TRBJ2-1	TGCGCCAGCTCACCCCGCGACCCCCCGACTAGCGGATTTTACAATGAGCAGTTCTTC	CASSPRDPPTSGFYNEQFF
-	TRBV25-1	-	TRBJ1-2	TGTGCCAGCAGTGAAAGTGAGGACAAACCCTATGGCTACACCTTC	CASSESEDKPYGYTF
TRBD2	TRBV27	-	TRBJ2-7	TGTGCCAGCAGTTCAATCGGCGGGAGAAAATCCAACGAGCAGTACTTC	CASSSIGGRKSNEQYF
-	TRBV15	-	TRBJ2-3	TGTGCCACCAGCAGTCTGAGGGGCACAGATACGCAGTATTTT	CATSSLRGTDTQYF
-	TRBV19	-	TRBJ2-7	TGTGCCAGTAGTATAGGAAACAGGGGGGGGCCGAACGAGCAGTACTTC	CASSIGNRGGPNEQYF
TRBD2	TRBV27	-	TRBJ2-3	TGTGCCAGCAGGGGGCGGGGCGGGAGGGCCCTCGGAGATACGCAGTATTTT	CASRGRGGRALGDTQYF
TRBD1	TRBV6-5	-	TRBJ2-7	TGTGCCAGCAGACTCCGGGACAGCCTCTCCGAGCAGTACTTC	CASRLRDSLSEQYF
-	TRBV20-1	-	TRBJ2-5	TGCAGTGAGGGGTACCAAGAGACCCAGTACTTC	CSEGYQETQYF
-	TRBV4-2	-	TRBJ2-7	TGTGCCAGCAGCCAAGAAACCGCGGGCGCCTCCTACGAGCAGTACTTC	CASSQETAGASYEQYF
TRBD2	TRBV4-1	once	TRBJ2-7	TGCGCCAGCAGTCCCCGGAGCGGGACCCACTCCTACGAGCAGTACTTC	CASSPRSGTHSYEQYF
TRBD1	TRBV14	-	TRBJ2-7	TGTGCCAGCAGCCAGGGACAGGGCCGCTCCTACGAGCAGTACTTC	CASSQGQGRSYEQYF
TRBD1	TRBV5-1	-	TRBJ1-2	TGCGCCAGCAGCTTGGCCGGGACAGGGTGGTATGGCTACACCTTC	CASSLAGTGWYGYTF
TRBD1	TRBV6-1	once	TRBJ2-5	TGTGCCAGCAGTGAAGATAGACAGGGGATCTCCCGGAAGACCCAGTACTTC	CASSEDRQGISRKTQYF
TRBD2	TRBV6-5	-	TRBJ2-7	TGTGCCAGCAGTTACTTTGGGACTAGCGGGAGTTACGAGCAGTACTTC	CASSYFGTSGSYEQYF
TRBD2	TRBV5-6	-	TRBJ2-3	TGTGCCAGCAGCTCCAGCGGGAGGGAGGCAGATACGCAGTATTTT	CASSSSGREADTQYF
-	TRBV28	-	TRBJ2-5	TGTGCCAGCAGTCGGGACCAATCCTGGGAGGCCCAGTACTTC	CASSRDQSWEAQYF
-	TRBV21-1	-	TRBJ2-7	TGTGCCAGCAGCAAAGGGGGACTTAGCGGGAGTGTTAGCGAGCAGTACTTC	CASSKGGLSGSVSEQYF
-	TRBV27	-	TRBJ2-7	TGTGCCAGCAGGTTCCCGTCTGGCAACTACGAGCAGTACTTC	CASRFPSGNYEQYF
-	TRBV14	few	TRBJ2-7	TGTGCCAGCAGCCCCGTGGGAGCCGTGGCCTACGAGCAGTACTTC	CASSPVGAVAYEQYF
TRBD1	TRBV5-1	-	TRBJ2-2	TGCGCCAGCAGCCCAACTAATCGTAGGACAGGGAACACCGGGGAGCTGTTTTTT	CASSPTNRRTGNTGELFF
TRBD1	TRBV27	-	TRBJ1-5	TGTGCCAGCAGCCCGGGACAGGGGGCCTTAAGGCAGCCCCAGCATTTT	CASSPGQGALRQPQHF
TRBD2	TRBV29-1	-	TRBJ2-1	TGCAGCGGTGGGTTCGGGACTAGCGACAATGAGCAGTTCTTC	CSGGFGTSDNEQFF
-	TRBV7-8	-	TRBJ1-4	TGTGCCAGCAGCTTAGCCTCAGGGATGACTAATGAAAAACTGTTTTTT	CASSLASGMTNEKLFF
-	TRBV10-3	-	TRBJ2-7	TGTGCCATCACCGCCGGGACAAGAGGCGACGAGCAGTACTTC	CAITAGTRGDEQYF
-	TRBV18	-	TRBJ1-5	TGTGCCAGCTCCCCAACGAGTCAGCCCCAGCATTTT	CASSPTSQPQHF
TRBD2	TRBV2	-	TRBJ2-5	TGTGCCAGCAGTCCGGGACTAGCGGGAGGGCGAGAGACCCAGTACTTC	CASSPGLAGGRETQYF
-	TRBV11-2	-	TRBJ2-2	TGTGCCAGCAGCCCCCAGGCGAACACCGGGGAGCTGTTTTTT	CASSPQANTGELFF
TRBD2	TRBV7-9	-	TRBJ2-7	TGTGCCAGCAGCAACTACGAGTCACTAGCGGGAGTTAACGAGCAGTACTTC	CASSNYESLAGVNEQYF
TRBD1	TRBV7-9	-	TRBJ2-7	TGTGCCAGCAGCCAACAGGGGCCCTCCTACGAGGTGCAGTACTTC	CASSQQGPSYEVQYF
-	TRBV5-4	-	TRBJ1-3	TGTGCCAGCAGCTTAGACATTCTCTCTGGAAACACCATATATTTT	CASSLDILSGNTIYF
TRBD1	TRBV5-4	-	TRBJ1-2	TGTGCCAGCAGCTTGGAGGGACAGGGCGAAAACTATGGCTACACCTTC	CASSLEGQGENYGYTF
TRBD2	TRBV14	-	TRBJ2-7	TGTGCCAGCAGCCCACTAGCGGGAGACTACGAGCAGTACTTC	CASSPLAGDYEQYF
TRBD1	TRBV30	-	TRBJ1-5	TGTGCCTGGAGTGCGGACCCGACAGGGAGCGAACGCAATCAGCCCCAGCATTTT	CAWSADPTGSERNQPQHF
-	TRBV25-1	-	TRBJ1-2	TGTGCCAGCAGTGAATACCGAGGGCGGGCGGGAGCCAACTATGGCTACACCTTC	CASSEYRGRAGANYGYTF
TRBD2	TRBV27	-	TRBJ2-3	TGTGCCAGCAGTTTATTTGCGAAATTACAGACTAGCGGGAACACAGATACGCAGTATTTT	CASSLFAKLQTSGNTDTQYF
-	TRBV12-2	once	TRBJ2-7	TGTGCACAGACGCCCAGGGGACCCACAGACGAGCAGTACTTC	CAQTPRGPTDEQYF
-	TRBV6-5	-	TRBJ1-2	TGTGCCAGCAGTTACTCGAGGCGGGGACCCAACTATGGCTACACCTTC	CASSYSRRGPNYGYTF
-	TRBV12-5	once	TRBJ2-2	TGTGCTAGTGGTTTGGGGCGCGGAGGGAACACCGGGGAGCTGTTTTTT	CASGLGRGGNTGELFF
TRBD2	TRBV7-6	-	TRBJ2-1	TGTGCCAGCAGTTCCAGCGGGAGGGCCCACAATGAGCAGTTCTTC	CASSSSGRAHNEQFF
TRBD1	TRBV28	-	TRBJ1-1	TGTGCCAGCGGCACACAGGGGGCGAACACTGAAGCTTTCTTT	CASGTQGANTEAFF
TRBD1	TRBV4-2	-	TRBJ1-2	TGTGCCAGCAGCAACAACAGGGGATCTTATGGCTACACCTTC	CASSNNRGSYGYTF
TRBD2	TRBV7-2	-	TRBJ2-5	TGTGCCAGCAGCAAATTAGCGGGGGGGGCCGGGGCCCAGTACTTC	CASSKLAGGAGAQYF
-	TRBV6-1	-	TRBJ1-5	TGTGCCAGCAGTGAAGTGTTCCTTTGCAATCAGCCCCAGCATTTT	CASSEVFLCNQPQHF